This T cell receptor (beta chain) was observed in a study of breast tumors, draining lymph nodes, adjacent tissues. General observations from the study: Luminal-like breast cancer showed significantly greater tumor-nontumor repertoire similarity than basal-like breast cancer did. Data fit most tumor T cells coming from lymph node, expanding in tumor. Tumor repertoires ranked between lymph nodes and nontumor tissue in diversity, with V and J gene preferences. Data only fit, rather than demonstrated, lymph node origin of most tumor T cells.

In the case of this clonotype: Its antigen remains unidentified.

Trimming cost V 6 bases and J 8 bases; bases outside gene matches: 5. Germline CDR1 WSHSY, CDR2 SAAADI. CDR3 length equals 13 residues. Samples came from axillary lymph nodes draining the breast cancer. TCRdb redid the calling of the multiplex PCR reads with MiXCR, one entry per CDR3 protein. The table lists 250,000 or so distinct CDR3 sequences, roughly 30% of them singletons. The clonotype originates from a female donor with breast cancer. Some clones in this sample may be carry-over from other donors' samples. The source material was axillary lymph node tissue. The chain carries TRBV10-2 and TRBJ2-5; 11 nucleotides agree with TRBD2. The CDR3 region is CASRPGTSGTQYF. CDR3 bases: TGCGCCAGCAGACCCGGGACTAGCGGAACCCAGTACTTC.